The 4 T cell receptor beta chains below all came from one sample that was sequenced in a study of T cells in Graves' hyperthyroidism and ophthalmopathy. TCR beta CDR3 regions were amplified from RNA transcripts. The HTBI primer set drove a first-round RT-PCR of the TCR CDR3. TCRdb itself ran the multiplex PCR reads through MiXCR, one entry per CDR3 protein. The data show over 350,000 distinct CDR3 sequences, more than 13% seen once. What was sequenced was blood. These receptors came from a middle-aged man with Graves' ophthalmopathy.

This clonotype was detected only a few times. This clone may be a read error of a much larger clone one base away. This chain joins TRBV20-1 and TRBJ2-1; D may be TRBD2 (6 bases). Trimming took off 3 bases at V and 4 bases at J, with 16 bases between the two ends. The germline gives CDR1 DFQATT, CDR2 SNEGSKA (reference sequence). CDR3 size: 15 residues. In DNA form, the CDR3 reads TGCAGTGCTAGCACGCAGGAGGGTCTGTACAATGAGCAGTTCTTC. It encodes CSASTQEGLYNEQFF.

This clonotype was seen at least ten times. This chain links TRBV3-1 with TRBJ1-5; TRBD1 aligns across 8 bases. Per germline, CDR1 LGHDT and CDR2 YNNKEL (reference sequence). CDR3 length: 15 amino acids. V dropped 1 base and J dropped 6; count of bases not matched to a gene: 5. DNA of the CDR3: TGTGCCAGCAGCCAAGTTCAGGGGGCAGGTCAGCCCCAGCATTTT. Amino acids: CASSQVQGAGQPQHF.

The chain's CDR3 is CASSDKTRGTYNEQFF. The CDR3 region has the DNA TGTGCCAGCAGTGACAAGACTAGGGGCACCTACAATGAGCAGTTCTTC. The rearrangement joins TRBV6-1 to TRBJ2-1; D might be TRBD2 (6 bases). Germline CDR1 is MNHNS and CDR2 is SASEGT. Trimming took off 3 bases at V and 2 bases at J, with 14 bases between the two ends. The CDR3 extends over 16 amino acids.

The chain links TRBV5-6 to TRBJ2-1, with 9 bases that match TRBD2. The length of the CDR3 is 16 residues. V dropped 4 bases and J dropped 8; count of bases not matched to a gene: 13. Germline V CDR1 and CDR2: SGHDT, YYEEEE. The CDR3 reads CASSLDSGGFSDEQFF. For the CDR3, the DNA is TGTGCCAGCAGCCTCGATAGCGGGGGTTTCAGCGATGAGCAGTTCTTC.